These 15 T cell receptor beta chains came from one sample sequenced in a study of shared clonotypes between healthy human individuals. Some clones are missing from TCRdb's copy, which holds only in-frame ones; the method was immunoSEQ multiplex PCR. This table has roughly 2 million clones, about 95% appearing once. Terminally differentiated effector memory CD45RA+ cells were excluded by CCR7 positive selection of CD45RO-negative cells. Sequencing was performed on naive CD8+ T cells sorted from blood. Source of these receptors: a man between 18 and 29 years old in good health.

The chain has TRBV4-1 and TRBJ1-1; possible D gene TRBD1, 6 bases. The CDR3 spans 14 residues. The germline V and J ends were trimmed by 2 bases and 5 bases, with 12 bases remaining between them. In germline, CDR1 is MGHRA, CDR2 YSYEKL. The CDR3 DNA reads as TGCGCCAGCAGCCAAAGGGGGGTGGGAACTGAAGCTTTCTTT. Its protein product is CASSQRGVGTEAFF.

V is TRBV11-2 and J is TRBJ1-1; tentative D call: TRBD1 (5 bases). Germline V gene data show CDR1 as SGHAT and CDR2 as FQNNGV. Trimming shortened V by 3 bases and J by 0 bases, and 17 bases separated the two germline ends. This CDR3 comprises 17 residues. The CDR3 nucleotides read TGTGCCAGCAGCTTTGAGGGGTTAACGGAAATGAACACTGAAGCTTTCTTT. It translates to CASSFEGLTEMNTEAFF.

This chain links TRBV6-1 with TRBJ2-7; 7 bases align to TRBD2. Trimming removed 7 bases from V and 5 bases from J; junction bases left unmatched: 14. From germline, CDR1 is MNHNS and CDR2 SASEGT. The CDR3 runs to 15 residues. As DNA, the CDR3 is TGTGCCAGCATTGACTTAACCCTGGCGGGGGACGAGCAGTACTTC. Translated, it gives CASIDLTLAGDEQYF.

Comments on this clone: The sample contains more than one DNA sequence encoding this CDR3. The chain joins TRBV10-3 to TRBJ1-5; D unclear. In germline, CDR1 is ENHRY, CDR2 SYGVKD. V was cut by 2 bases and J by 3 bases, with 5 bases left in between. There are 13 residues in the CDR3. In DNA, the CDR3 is TGTGCCATCAGTGAGGGGTCCAATCAGCCCCAGCATTTT. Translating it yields CAISEGSNQPQHF.

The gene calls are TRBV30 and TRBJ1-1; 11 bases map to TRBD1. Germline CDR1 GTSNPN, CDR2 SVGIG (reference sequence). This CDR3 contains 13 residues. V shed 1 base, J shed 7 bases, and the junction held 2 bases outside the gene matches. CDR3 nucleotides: TGTGCCTGGAGTGCCGGGACAGGGGGTGAAGCTTTCTTT. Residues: CAWSAGTGGEAFF.

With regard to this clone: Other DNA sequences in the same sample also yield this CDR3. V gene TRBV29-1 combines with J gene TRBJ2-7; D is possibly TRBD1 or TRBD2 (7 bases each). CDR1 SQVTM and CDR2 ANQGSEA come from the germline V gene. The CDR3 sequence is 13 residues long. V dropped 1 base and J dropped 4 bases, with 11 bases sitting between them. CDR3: CSVEGGGQYEQYF. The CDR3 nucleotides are TGCAGCGTTGAAGGGGGGGGACAGTACGAGCAGTACTTC.

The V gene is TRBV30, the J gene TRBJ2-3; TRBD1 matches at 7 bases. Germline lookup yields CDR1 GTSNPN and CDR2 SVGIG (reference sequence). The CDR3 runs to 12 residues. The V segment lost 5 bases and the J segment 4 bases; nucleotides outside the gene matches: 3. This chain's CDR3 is CAWGQEPDTQYF. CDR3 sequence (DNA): TGTGCCTGGGGACAGGAGCCAGATACGCAGTATTTT.

The CDR3 loop is CASSLGASREQYF. The CDR3 nucleotides are TGTGCCAGCAGTCTCGGGGCCTCAAGGGAGCAGTACTTC. The J gene is TRBJ2-7, the V gene TRBV27; either TRBD1 or TRBD2 may fit D (5 bases each). This CDR3 has 13 residues. The V gene lost 5 bases and the J gene lost 7 bases, with 15 bases spanning the gap. Per the germline V gene, CDR1 is MNHEY and CDR2 is SMNVEV (reference sequence).

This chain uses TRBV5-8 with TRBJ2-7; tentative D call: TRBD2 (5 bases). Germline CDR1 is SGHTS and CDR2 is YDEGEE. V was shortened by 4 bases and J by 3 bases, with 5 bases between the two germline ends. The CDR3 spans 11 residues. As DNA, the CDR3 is TGTGCCAGCAGCGCGGGCTACGAGCAGTACTTC. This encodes CASSAGYEQYF. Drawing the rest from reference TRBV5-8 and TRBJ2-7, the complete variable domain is EAGVTQSPTHLIKTRGQQATLRCSPISGHTSVYWYQQALGLGLQFLLWYDEGEERNRGNFPPRFSGRQFPNYSSELNVNALELEDSALYLCASSAGYEQYFGPGTRLTVT.

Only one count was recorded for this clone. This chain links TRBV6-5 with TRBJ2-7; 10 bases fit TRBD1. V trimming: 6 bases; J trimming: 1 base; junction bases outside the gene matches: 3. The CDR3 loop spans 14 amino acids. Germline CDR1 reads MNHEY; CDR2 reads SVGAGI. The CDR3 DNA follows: TGTGCCAGCAGGGGGACAGGGGAATCCTACGAGCAGTACTTC. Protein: CASRGTGESYEQYF.

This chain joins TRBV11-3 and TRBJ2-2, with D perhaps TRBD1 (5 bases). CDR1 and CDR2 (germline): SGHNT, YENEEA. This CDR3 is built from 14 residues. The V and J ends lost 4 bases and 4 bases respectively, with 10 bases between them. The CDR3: CASSSTGGTGELFF. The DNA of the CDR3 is TGTGCCAGCAGCTCAACAGGCGGCACCGGGGAGCTGTTTTTT.

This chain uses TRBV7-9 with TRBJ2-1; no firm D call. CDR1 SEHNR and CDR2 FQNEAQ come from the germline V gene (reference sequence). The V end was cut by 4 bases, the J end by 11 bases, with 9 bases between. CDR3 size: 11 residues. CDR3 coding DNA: TGTGCCAGCAGCTCCGCGGCCAAGCAGTTCTTC. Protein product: CASSSAAKQFF.

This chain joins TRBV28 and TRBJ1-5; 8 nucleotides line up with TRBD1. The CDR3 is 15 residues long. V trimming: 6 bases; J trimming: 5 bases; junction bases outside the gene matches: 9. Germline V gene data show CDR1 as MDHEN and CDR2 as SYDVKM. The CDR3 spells CASSKPGQEDQPQHF. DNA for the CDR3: TGTGCCAGCAGCAAGCCGGGACAGGAGGATCAGCCCCAGCATTTT.

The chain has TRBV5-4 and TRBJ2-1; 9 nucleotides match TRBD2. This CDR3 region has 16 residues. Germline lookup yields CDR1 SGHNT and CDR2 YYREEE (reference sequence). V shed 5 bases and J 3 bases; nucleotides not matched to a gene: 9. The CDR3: CASSSYSGSSYNEQFF. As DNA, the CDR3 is TGTGCCAGCAGTTCCTATAGCGGGAGCAGCTACAATGAGCAGTTCTTC.

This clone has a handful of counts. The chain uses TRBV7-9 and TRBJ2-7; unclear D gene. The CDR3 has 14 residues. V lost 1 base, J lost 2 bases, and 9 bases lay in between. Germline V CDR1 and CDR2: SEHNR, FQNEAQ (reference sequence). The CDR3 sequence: CASSLVSTPYEQYF. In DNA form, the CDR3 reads TGTGCCAGCAGCTTAGTATCTACCCCCTACGAGCAGTACTTC. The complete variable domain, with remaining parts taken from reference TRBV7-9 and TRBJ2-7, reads DTGVSQNPRHKITKRGQNVTFRCDPISEHNRLYWYRQTLGQGPEFLTYFQNEAQLEKSRLLSDRFSAERPKGSFSTLEIQRTEQGDSAMYLCASSLVSTPYEQYFGPGTRLTVT.